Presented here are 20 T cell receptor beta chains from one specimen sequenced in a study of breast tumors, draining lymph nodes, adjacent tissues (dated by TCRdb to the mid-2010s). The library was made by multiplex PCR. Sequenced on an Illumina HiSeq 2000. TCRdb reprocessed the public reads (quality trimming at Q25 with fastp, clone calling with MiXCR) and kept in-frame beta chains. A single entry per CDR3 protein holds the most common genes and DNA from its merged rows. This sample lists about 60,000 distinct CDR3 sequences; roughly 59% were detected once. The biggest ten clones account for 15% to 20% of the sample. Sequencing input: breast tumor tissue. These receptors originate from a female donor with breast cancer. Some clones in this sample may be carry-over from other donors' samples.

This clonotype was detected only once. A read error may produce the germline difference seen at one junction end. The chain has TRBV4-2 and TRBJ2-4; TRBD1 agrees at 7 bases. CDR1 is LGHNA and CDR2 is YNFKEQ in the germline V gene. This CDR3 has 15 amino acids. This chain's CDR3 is CASSFLQGWESIQHF. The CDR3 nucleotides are TGTGCCAGCAGCTTCCTACAGGGGTGGGAAAGCATTCAGCACTTC.

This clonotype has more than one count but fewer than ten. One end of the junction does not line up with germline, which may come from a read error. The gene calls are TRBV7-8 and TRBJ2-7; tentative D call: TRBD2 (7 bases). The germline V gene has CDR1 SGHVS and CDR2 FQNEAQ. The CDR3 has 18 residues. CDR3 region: CAGSLMAGRQGITYERYF. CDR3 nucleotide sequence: TGTGCCGGCAGCTTGATGGCCGGGAGGCAGGGGATAACCTACGAGCGGTACTTC.

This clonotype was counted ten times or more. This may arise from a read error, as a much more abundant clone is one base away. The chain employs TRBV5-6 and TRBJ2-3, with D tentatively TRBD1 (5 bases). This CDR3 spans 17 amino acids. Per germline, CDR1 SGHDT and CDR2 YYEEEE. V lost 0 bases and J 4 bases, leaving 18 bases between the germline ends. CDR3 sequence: CASSLDIATVGSDTQYF. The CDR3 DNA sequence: TGTGCCAGCAGCTTGGACATCGCGACAGTCGGTTCAGATACGCAGTATTTT.

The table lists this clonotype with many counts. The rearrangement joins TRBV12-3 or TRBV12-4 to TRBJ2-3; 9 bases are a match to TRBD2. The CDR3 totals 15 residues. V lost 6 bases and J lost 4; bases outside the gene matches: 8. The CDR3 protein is CASRPRGGISDTQYF. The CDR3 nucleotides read TGTGCCAGCAGACCGCGGGGGGGCATATCAGATACGCAGTATTTT.

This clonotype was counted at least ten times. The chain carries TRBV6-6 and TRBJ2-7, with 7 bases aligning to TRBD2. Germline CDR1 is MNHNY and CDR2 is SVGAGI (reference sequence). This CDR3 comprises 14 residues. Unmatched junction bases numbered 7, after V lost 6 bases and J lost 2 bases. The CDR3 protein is CASSPQGGTYEQYF. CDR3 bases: TGTGCCAGCAGCCCGCAGGGAGGGACCTACGAGCAGTACTTC.

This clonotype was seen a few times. This CDR3 reads CASSLERLDEQYF. The CDR3 nucleotides read TGTGCCAGCAGCTTAGAGAGGTTAGATGAGCAGTATTTT. This sequence joins TRBV7-9 and TRBJ2-3; D is unclear. Germline lookup yields CDR1 SEHNR and CDR2 FQNEAQ (reference sequence). The CDR3 covers 13 residues. The V end lost 1 base, the J end lost 11 bases, and 13 bases lay between the germline ends.

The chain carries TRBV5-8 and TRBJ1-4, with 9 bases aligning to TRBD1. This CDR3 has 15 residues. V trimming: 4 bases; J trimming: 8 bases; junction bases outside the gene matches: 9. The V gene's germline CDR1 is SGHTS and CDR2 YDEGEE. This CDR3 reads CASSRGQGEGEKLFF. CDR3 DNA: TGTGCCAGCAGCCGGGGACAGGGAGAGGGAGAAAAACTGTTTTTT.

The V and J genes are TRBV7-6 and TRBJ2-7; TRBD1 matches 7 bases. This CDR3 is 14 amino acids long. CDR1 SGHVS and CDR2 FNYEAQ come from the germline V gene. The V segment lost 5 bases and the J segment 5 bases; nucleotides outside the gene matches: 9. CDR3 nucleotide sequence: TGTGCCAGCAGCACCCGGACAGGTATCGACGAGCAGTACTTC. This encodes CASSTRTGIDEQYF.

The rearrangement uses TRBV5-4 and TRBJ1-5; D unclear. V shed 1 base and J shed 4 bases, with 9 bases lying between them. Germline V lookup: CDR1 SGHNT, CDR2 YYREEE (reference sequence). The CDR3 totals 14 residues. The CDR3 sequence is CASSLRQVNQPQHF. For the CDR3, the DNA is TGTGCCAGCAGCTTGAGGCAGGTGAATCAGCCCCAGCATTTT.

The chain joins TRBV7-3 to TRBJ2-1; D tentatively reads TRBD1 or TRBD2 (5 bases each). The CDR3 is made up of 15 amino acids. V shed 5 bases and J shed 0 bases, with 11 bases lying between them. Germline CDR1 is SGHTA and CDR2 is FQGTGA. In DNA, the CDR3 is TGTGCCAGCAGCGTCCGGGGCGACTCCTACAATGAGCAGTTCTTC. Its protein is CASSVRGDSYNEQFF.

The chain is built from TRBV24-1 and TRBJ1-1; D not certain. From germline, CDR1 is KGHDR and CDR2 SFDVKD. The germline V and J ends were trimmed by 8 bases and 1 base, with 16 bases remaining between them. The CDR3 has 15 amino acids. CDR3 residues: CATNDPSDGNTEAFF. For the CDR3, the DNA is TGTGCCACCAATGACCCCTCGGACGGGAACACTGAAGCTTTCTTT.

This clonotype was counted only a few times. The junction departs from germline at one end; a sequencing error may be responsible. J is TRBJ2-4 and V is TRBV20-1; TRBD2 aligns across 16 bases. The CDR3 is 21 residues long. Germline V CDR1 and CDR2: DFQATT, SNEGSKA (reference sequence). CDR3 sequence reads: CGARDLGITGTSGRAKNIQYF. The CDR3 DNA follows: TGCGGTGCTAGAGATTTAGGAATAACCGGGACTAGCGGGAGGGCGAAGAACATTCAGTACTTC.

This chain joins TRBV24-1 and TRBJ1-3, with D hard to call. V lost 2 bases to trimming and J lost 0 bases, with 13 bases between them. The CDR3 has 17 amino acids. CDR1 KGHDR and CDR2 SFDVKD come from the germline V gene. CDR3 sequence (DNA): TGTGCCACCAGTGATTGCCCTTACGCCTCCTCTGGAAACACCATATATTTT. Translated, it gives CATSDCPYASSGNTIYF.

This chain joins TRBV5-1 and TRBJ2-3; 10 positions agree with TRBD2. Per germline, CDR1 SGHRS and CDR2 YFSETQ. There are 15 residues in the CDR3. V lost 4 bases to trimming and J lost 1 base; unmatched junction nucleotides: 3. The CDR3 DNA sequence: TGCGCCAGCAGCATAGCGGGAGGTGGCACAGATACGCAGTATTTT. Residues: CASSIAGGGTDTQYF.

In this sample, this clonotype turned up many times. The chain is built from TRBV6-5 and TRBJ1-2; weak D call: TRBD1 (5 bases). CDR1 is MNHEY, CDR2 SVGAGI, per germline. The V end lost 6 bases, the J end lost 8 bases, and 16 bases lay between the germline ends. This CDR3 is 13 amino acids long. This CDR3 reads CASSPTQGRGYTF. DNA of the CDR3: TGTGCCAGCAGCCCGACCCAGGGTAGGGGCTACACCTTC.

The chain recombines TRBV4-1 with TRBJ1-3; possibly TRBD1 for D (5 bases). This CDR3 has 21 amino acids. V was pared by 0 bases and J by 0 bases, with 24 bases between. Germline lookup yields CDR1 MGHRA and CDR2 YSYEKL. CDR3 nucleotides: TGCGCCAGCAGCCAAGATCCACCGGGACTAGCGGGAGTGGACTCTGGAAACACCATATATTTT. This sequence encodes CASSQDPPGLAGVDSGNTIYF.

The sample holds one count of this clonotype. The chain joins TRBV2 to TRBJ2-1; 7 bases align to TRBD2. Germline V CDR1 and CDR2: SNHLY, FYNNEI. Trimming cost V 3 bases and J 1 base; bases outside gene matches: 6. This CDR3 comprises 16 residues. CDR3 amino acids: CASSEILAVSYNEQFF. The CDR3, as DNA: TGTGCCAGCAGTGAGATCCTAGCGGTTTCCTACAATGAGCAGTTCTTC.

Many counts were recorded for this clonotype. The CDR3 region has the DNA TGCAGTTCCTACTCCATCTCGGGCGAGCAGTACTTC. It is translated as CSSYSISGEQYF. The chain carries TRBV20-1 and TRBJ2-7; D remains ambiguous. This CDR3 is built from 12 residues. Trimming shortened V by 8 bases and J by 6 bases, and 17 bases separated the two germline ends. Germline CDR1 and CDR2: DFQATT and SNEGSKA (reference sequence).

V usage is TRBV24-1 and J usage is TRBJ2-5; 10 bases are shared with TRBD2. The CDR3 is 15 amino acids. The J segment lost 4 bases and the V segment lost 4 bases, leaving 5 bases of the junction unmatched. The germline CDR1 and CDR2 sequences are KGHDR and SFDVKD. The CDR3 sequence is CATSETSGTSETQYF. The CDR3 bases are TGTGCCACCAGTGAAACTAGCGGGACCTCAGAGACCCAGTACTTC.

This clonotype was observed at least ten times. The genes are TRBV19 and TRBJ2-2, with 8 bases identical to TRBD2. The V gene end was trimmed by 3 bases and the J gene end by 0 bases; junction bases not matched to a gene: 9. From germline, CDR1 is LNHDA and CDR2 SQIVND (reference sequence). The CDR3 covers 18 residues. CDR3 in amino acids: CASSMRTGGGTNTGELFF. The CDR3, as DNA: TGTGCCAGTAGTATGAGAACGGGGGGGGGGACGAACACCGGGGAGCTGTTTTTT.